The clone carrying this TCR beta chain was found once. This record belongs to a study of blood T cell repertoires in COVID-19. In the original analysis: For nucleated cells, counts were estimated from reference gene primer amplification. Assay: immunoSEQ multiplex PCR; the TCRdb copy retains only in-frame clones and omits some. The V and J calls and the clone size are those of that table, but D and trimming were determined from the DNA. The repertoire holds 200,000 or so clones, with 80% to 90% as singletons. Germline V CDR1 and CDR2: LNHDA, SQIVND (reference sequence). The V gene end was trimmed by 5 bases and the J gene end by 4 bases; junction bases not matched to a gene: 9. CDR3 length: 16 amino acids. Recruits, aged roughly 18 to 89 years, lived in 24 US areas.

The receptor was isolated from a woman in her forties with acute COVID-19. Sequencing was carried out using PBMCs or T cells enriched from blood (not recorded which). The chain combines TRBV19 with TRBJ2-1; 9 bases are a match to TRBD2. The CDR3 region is CASSPRTSVSYNEQFF. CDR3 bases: TGTGCCAGTAGTCCCCGGACTAGCGTGAGTTACAATGAGCAGTTCTTC.